The source of this T cell receptor beta chain is a study of blood T cell repertoires in COVID-19. The protocol was immunoSEQ multiplex PCR, while the TCRdb copy is restricted to in-frame clones and leaves out a portion. The data contain over 120,000 clones, more than 75% of them singletons. Sequences were obtained from PBMCs or T cells enriched from blood (not recorded which). This receptor was obtained from a woman aged 50 to 60 who had recovered from COVID-19.

The CDR3 DNA sequence: TGTGCCAGCAGTTACTCGACAGGAGATTCACCCCTCCACTTT. Its protein product is CASSYSTGDSPLHF. This chain links TRBV6-5 with TRBJ1-6; possible D gene TRBD1, 6 bases. Trimming pared 0 bases from V and 8 bases from J, leaving 8 bases between. This CDR3 has 14 amino acids. CDR1 MNHEY and CDR2 SVGAGI come from the germline V gene.